This TCR beta chain was captured in a study of OX40 agonist ivuxolimab in advanced cancers. Study overall: An agonistic human IgG2 monoclonal antibody against OX40 (CD134) was given. Of mixed ages from 23 to 79 and averaging roughly 64 years, the group was over 80% male. One patient with hepatocellular carcinoma and two with cutaneous melanoma, three in all, had partial responses. Broader study findings: The authors also found low normalized T-cell clonal expansion in some nonresponders.

The CDR3 is 14 residues long. Germline lookup yields CDR1 SGHNT and CDR2 YYREEE (reference sequence). The V and J ends lost 4 bases and 6 bases respectively, with 13 bases between them. Comments on this clone: Its antigen is still unknown.

The assay was immunoSEQ multiplex PCR, and TCRdb's table has in-frame clones only and misses some. The repertoire holds around 70,000 clones, with around 80% as singletons. The rearrangement uses TRBV5-4 and TRBJ1-4; D uncertain. This specimen was CD4+ or CD8+ T cells sorted from blood, taken in a trial of the OX40 agonist ivuxolimab. The source is an adult with an advanced solid tumor such as melanoma, head and neck, liver or kidney cancer. The CDR3 DNA reads as TGTGCCAGCAGCGCCGCGGACTGGGATGAAAAACTGTTTTTT. It codes for CASSAADWDEKLFF.